This T cell receptor (beta chain) was documented in a study of blood T cell repertoires in COVID-19. Sequencing used immunoSEQ multiplex PCR; TCRdb keeps in-frame clones, though not all of them. This sample has around 80,000 clones, with approximately 83% found just once. The CDR3 spans 15 residues. V lost 5 bases to trimming and J lost 1 base, with 13 bases between them. Germline V gene sequence: CDR1 SGHNT, CDR2 YENEEA. Material: peripheral blood. The receptor was isolated from a human donor in a cohort sampled during active COVID-19. The chain joins TRBV11-3 to TRBJ2-3; D not resolved. DNA for the CDR3: TGTGCCAGCAGCGGGCTTGGGCTACGCACAGATACGCAGTATTTT. Residues: CASSGLGLRTDTQYF. Drawing the rest from reference TRBV11-3 and TRBJ2-3, the complete variable domain is EAGVVQSPRYKIIEKKQPVAFWCNPISGHNTLYWYLQNLGQGPELLIRYENEEAVDDSQLPKDRFSAERLKGVDSTLKIQPAELGDSAVYLCASSGLGLRTDTQYFGPGTRLTVL.